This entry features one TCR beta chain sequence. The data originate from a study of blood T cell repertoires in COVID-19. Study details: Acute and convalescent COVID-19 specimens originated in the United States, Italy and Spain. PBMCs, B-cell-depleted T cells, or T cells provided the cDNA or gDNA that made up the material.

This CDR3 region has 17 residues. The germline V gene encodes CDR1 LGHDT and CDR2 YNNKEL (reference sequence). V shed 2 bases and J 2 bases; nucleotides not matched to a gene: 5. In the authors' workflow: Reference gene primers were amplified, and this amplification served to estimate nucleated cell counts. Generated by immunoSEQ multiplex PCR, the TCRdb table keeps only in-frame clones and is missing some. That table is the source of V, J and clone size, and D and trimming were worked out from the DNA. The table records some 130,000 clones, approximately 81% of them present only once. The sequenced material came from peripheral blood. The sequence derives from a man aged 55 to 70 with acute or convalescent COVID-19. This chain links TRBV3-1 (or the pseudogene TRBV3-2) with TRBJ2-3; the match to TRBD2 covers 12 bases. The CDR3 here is CASSQRTSGAYTDTQYF. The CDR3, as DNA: TGTGCCAGCAGCCAACGGACTAGCGGGGCCTACACAGATACGCAGTATTTT.